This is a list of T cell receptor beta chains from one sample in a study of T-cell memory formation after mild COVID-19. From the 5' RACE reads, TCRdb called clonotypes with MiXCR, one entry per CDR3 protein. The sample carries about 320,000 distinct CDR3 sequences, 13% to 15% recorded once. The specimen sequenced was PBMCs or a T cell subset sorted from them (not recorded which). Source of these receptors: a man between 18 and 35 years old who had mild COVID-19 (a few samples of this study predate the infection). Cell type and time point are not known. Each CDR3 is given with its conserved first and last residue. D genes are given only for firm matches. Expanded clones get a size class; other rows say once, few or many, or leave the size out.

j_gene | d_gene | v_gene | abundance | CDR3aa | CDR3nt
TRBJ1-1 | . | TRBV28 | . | CASRAGGSPSTEAFF | TGTGCCAGCAGAGCGGGGGGATCCCCAAGCACTGAAGCTTTCTTT
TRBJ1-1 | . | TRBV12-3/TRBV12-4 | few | CASSHQGEAFF | TGTGCCAGCAGCCACCAGGGGGAAGCTTTCTTT
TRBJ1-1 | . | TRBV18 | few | CASSPWGSDTEAFF | TGTGCCAGCTCACCGTGGGGGTCTGACACTGAAGCTTTCTTT
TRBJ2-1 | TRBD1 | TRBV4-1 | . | CASSRRPTGMTYNEQFF | TGCGCCAGCAGCCGACGCCCGACAGGGATGACCTACAATGAGCAGTTCTTC
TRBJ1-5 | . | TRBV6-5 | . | CASSLYPGEPQHF | TGTGCCAGCAGCCTTTACCCTGGGGAGCCCCAGCATTTT
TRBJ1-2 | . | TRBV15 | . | CATSGVRGYGYTF | TGTGCCACCAGCGGCGTACGGGGCTATGGCTACACCTTC
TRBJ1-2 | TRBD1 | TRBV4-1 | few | CASSQGTGGAGYGYTF | TGCGCCAGCAGCCAGGGGACAGGGGGCGCGGGCTATGGCTACACCTTC
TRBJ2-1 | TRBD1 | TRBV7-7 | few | CASSLAVDRGLDEQFF | TGTGCTAGCAGCTTAGCCGTGGACAGGGGGCTTGATGAGCAGTTCTTC
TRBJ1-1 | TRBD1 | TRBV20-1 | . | CSARDLRQGSTEAFF | TGCAGTGCTAGAGATCTCCGACAGGGGAGCACTGAAGCTTTCTTT
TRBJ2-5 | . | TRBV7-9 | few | CASSFGGNSETQYF | TGTGCCAGCAGCTTCGGCGGCAATAGTGAGACCCAGTACTTC
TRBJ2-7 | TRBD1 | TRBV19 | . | CASTPRLTGSWEQYF | TGTGCCAGTACCCCCCGATTGACAGGGTCCTGGGAGCAGTACTTC
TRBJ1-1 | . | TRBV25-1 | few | CASGALGSEAFF | TGTGCCAGCGGGGCCCTGGGAAGTGAAGCTTTCTTT
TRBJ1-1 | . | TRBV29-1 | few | CSVCKQPNTEAFF | TGCAGCGTTTGTAAACAGCCGAACACTGAAGCTTTCTTT
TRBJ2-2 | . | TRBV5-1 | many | CASRNQIGGELFF | TGCGCCAGCAGAAACCAGATCGGGGGGGAGCTGTTTTTT
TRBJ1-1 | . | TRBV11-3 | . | CASSLDSHSTGAFF | TGTGCCAGCAGCTTAGATTCCCACTCGACCGGCGCTTTCTTT
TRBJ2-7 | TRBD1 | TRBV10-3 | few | CAISDPGTASYEQYF | TGTGCCATCAGTGATCCGGGGACAGCCTCCTACGAGCAGTACTTC
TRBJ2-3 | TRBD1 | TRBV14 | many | CASSQGDRGNTDTQYF | TGTGCCAGCAGCCAAGGGGACAGGGGAAACACAGATACGCAGTATTTT
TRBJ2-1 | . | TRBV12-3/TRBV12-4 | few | CASKGGMVEQFF | TGTGCCAGCAAGGGGGGTATGGTTGAGCAGTTCTTC
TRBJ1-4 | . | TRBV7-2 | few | CASKYGATNEKLFF | TGTGCCAGCAAATACGGAGCCACTAATGAAAAACTGTTTTTT
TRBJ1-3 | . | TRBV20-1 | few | CSAVDAKSGNTIYF | TGCAGTGCTGTGGACGCTAAGTCTGGAAACACCATATATTTT
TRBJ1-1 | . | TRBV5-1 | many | CASRPQGFGAEAFF | TGCGCCAGCAGACCACAGGGCTTCGGGGCTGAAGCTTTCTTT
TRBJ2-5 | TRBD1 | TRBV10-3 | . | CAISESQGARGETQYF | TGTGCCATCAGTGAGTCACAGGGGGCCCGGGGAGAGACCCAGTACTTC
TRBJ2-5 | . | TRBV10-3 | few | CAISDLDLTETQYF | TGTGCCATCAGTGATCTAGACTTAACAGAGACCCAGTACTTC
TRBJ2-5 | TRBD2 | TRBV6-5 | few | CASSYSRGLAGPQYF | TGTGCCAGCAGTTACTCGAGGGGACTAGCGGGACCGCAGTACTTC
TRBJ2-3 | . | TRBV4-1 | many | CASSQEGTGADTQYF | TGCGCCAGCAGCCAAGAGGGCACGGGGGCAGATACGCAGTATTTT
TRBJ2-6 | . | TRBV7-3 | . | CASSGLGSSGANVLTF | TGTGCCAGCAGCGGACTTGGGAGCTCTGGGGCCAACGTCCTGACTTTC
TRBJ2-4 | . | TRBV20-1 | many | CSARNSLAKNIQYF | TGCAGTGCTAGGAACAGTCTAGCCAAAAACATTCAGTACTTC
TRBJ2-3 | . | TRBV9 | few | CASRATADTQYF | TGTGCCAGCAGGGCGACGGCGGATACGCAGTATTTT
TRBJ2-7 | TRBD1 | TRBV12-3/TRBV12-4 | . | CASRMNRGREQYF | TGTGCCAGCAGGATGAACAGGGGGCGAGAGCAGTACTTC
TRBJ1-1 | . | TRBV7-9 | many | CASSTRDTQNTEAFF | TGTGCCAGCAGCACACGGGACACCCAGAACACTGAAGCTTTCTTT